This T cell receptor beta chain is drawn from a study of cytotoxic CD8 clonotypes in ibrutinib-treated CLL. Study context: Outcomes included some 25 partial and 2 complete responses; after median approximately 70 months, roughly 14 stayed remitted and about 12 progressed. With a range of 6 to 36, the median treatment time before response samples were taken was roughly twelve months.

Concerning this clone itself: Its antigen is not identified.

The intended depth for sequencing was 1 in 200,000 to 1 in 1 million T cells. Assay used: immunoSEQ multiplex PCR; TCRdb lists only in-frame clones, some missing. Among approximately 90,000 clones listed, 70% to 80% were seen once. Findings and caveats of the study: Clonality increased at ibrutinib response and stayed stable in sustained remission. At progression, however, it fell back toward baseline.

The germline V gene has CDR1 KGHSH and CDR2 LQKENI. V lost 5 bases to trimming and J lost 6 bases; unmatched junction nucleotides: 6. The CDR3 extends over 14 amino acids. The sample here was PBMCs, taken after 24 months of ibrutinib treatment. The sequence derives from a human donor with chronic lymphocytic leukemia. The genes are TRBV18 and TRBJ2-1, with TRBD2 matching over 8 bases. CDR3 nucleotides: TGTGCCAGCTCAGCCCAAACTAGCGGCAATGAGCAGTTCTTC. Amino acids: CASSAQTSGNEQFF.